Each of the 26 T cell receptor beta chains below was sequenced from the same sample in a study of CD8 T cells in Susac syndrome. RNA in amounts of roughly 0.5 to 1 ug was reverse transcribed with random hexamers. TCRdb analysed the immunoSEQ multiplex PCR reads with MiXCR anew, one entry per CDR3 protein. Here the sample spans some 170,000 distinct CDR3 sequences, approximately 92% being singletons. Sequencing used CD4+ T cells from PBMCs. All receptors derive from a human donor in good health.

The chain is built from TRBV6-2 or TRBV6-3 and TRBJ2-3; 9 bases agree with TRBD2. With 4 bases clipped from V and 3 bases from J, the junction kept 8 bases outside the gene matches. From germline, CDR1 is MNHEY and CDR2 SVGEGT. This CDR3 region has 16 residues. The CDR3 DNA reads TGTGCCAGCAGTTCCGGGACTAGCTTAAGTACAGATACGCAGTATTTT. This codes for CASSSGTSLSTDTQYF.

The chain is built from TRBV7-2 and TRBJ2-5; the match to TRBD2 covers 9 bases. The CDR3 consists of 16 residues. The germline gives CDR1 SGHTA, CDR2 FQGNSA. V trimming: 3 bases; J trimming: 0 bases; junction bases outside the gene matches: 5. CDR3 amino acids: CASSLTSGRYQETQYF. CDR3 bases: TGTGCCAGCAGCTTGACTAGCGGACGCTACCAAGAGACCCAGTACTTC.

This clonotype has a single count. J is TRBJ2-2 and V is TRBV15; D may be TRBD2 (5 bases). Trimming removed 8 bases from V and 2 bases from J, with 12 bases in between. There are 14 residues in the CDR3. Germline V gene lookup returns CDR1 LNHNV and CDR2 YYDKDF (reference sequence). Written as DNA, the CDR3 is TGTGCCACCCGGGCAGCGGCAAACACCGGGGAGCTGTTTTTT. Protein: CATRAAANTGELFF.

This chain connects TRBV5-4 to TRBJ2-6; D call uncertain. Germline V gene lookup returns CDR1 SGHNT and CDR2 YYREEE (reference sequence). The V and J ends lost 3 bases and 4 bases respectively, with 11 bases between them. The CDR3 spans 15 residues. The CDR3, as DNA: TGTGCCAGCAGCTCGCCCGGGCTGGGGGCCAACGTCCTGACTTTC. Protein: CASSSPGLGANVLTF.

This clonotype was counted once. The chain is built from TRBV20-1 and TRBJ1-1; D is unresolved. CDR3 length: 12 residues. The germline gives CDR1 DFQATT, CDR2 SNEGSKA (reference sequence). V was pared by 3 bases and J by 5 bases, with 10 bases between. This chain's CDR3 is CSARTVETEAFF. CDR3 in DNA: TGCAGTGCTAGGACGGTGGAGACTGAAGCTTTCTTT.

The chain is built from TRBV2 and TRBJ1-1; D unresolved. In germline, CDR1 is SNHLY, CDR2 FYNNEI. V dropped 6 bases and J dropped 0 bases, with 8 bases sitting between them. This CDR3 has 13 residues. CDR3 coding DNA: TGTGCCAGCAGGGCCAGGATGAACACTGAAGCTTTCTTT. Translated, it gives CASRARMNTEAFF.

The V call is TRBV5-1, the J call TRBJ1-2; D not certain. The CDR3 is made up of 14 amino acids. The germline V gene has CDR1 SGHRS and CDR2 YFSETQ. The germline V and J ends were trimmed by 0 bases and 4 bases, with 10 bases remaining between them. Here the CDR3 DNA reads TGCGCCAGCAGCTTGGCTCTTGGGAGCTATGGCTACACCTTC. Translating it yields CASSLALGSYGYTF.

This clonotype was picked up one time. This chain's CDR3 is CASSGPMTWYRNSPLHF. For the CDR3, the DNA is TGTGCCAGCAGCGGCCCGATGACCTGGTATCGAAATTCACCCCTCCACTTT. V and J are TRBV7-9 and TRBJ1-6; D not resolved. The germline V and J ends were trimmed by 5 bases and 7 bases, with 21 bases remaining between them. CDR1 is SEHNR, CDR2 FQNEAQ, per germline (reference sequence). This CDR3 spans 17 amino acids.

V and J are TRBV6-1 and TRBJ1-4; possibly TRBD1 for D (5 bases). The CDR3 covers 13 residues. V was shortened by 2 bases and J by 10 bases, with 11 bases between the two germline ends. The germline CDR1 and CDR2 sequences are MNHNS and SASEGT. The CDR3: CASSEQGSAKLFF. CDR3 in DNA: TGTGCCAGCAGTGAACAGGGAAGCGCAAAACTGTTTTTT.

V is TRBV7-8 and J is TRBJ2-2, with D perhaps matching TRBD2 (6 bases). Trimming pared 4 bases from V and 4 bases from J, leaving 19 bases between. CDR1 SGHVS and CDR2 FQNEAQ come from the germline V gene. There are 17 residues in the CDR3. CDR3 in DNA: TGTGCCAGCAGCTGGGGGACCTCCGGGACTGGCACCGGGGAGCTGTTTTTT. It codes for CASSWGTSGTGTGELFF. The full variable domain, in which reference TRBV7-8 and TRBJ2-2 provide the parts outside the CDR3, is GAGVSQSPRYKVAKRGQDVALRCDPISGHVSLFWYQQALGQGPEFLTYFQNEAQLDKSGLPSDRFFAERPEGSVSTLKIQRTQQEDSAVYLCASSWGTSGTGTGELFFGEGSRLTVL.

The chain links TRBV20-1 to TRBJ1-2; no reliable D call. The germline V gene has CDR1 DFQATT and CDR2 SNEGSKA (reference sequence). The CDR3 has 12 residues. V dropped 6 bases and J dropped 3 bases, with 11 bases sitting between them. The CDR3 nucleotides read TGCAGTGCCTATGGGGTCGACTATGGCTACACCTTC. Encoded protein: CSAYGVDYGYTF.

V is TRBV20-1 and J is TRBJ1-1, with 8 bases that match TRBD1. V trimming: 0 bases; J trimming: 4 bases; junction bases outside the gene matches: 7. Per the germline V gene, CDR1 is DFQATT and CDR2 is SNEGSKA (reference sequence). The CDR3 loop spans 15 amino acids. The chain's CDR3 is CSARDPGQVSTEAFF. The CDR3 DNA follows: TGCAGTGCTAGAGATCCGGGACAGGTGAGCACTGAAGCTTTCTTT.

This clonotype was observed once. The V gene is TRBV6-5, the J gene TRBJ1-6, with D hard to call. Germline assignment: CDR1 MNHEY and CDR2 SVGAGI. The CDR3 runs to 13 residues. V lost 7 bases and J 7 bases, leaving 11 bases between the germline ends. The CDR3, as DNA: TGTGCCAGCAATAGGAATGTGAATTCACCCCTCCACTTT. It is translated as CASNRNVNSPLHF.

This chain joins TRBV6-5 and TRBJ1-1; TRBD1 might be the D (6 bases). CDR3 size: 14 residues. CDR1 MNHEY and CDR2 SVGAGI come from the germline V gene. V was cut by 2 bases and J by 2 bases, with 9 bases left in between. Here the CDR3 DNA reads TGTGCCAGCAGTTACGCCAGGGGCAACACTGAAGCTTTCTTT. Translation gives CASSYARGNTEAFF.

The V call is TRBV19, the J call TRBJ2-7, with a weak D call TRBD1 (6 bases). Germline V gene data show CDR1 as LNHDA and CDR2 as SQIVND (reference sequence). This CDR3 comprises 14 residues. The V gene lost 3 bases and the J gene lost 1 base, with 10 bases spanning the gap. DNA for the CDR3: TGTGCCAGTAGTATCGGCAGGGGTTCCTACGAGCAGTACTTC. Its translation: CASSIGRGSYEQYF.

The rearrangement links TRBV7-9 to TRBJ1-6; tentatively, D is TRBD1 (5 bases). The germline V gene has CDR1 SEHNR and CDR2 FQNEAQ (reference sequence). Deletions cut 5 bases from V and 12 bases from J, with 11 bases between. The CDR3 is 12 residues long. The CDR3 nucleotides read TGTGCCAGCAGCGCAGCGGGGGGACCCCTCCACTTT. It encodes CASSAAGGPLHF.

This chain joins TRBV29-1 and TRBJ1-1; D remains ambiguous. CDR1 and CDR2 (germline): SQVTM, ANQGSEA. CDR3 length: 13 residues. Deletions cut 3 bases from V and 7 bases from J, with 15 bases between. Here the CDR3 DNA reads TGCAGCGTTGAGCCCGCCTTGGGCGGTGAAGCTTTCTTT. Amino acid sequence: CSVEPALGGEAFF.

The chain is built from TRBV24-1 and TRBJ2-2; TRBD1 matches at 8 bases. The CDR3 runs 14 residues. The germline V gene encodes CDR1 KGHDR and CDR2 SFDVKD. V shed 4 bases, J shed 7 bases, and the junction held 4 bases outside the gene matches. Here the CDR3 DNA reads TGTGCCACCAGTGAGACAGGGGAGGTCGGGGAGCTGTTTTTT. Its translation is CATSETGEVGELFF.

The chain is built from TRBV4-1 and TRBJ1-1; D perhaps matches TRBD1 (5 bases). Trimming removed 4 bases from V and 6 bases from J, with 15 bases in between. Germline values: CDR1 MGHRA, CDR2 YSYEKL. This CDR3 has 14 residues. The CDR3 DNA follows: TGCGCCAGCAGCCCTTCGGGTCGCAGGGCTGAAGCTTTCTTT. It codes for CASSPSGRRAEAFF.

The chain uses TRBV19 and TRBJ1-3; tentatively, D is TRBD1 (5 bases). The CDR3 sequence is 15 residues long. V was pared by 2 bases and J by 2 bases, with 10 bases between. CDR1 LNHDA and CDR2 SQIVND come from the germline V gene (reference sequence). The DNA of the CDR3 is TGTGCCAGTAGTATATCCAAGGGGACTGGAAACACCATATATTTT. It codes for CASSISKGTGNTIYF.

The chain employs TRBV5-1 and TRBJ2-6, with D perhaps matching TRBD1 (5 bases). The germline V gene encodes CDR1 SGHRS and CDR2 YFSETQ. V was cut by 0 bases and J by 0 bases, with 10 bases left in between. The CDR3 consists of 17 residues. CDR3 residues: CASSLVGQISGANVLTF. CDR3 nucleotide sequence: TGCGCCAGCAGCTTGGTTGGACAAATCTCTGGGGCCAACGTCCTGACTTTC.

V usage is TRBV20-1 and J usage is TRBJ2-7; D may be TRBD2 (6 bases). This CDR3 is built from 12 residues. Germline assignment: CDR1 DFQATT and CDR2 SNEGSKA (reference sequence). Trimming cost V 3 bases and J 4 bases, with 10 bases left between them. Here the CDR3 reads CSARVGGYEQYF. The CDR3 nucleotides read TGCAGTGCTAGGGTAGGAGGGTACGAGCAGTACTTC.

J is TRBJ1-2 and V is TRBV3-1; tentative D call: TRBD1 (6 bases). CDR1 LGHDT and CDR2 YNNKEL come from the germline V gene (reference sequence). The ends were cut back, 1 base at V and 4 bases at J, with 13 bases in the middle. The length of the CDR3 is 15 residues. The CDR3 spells CASSQVGGASYGYTF. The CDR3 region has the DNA TGTGCCAGCAGCCAAGTCGGGGGGGCAAGCTATGGCTACACCTTC.

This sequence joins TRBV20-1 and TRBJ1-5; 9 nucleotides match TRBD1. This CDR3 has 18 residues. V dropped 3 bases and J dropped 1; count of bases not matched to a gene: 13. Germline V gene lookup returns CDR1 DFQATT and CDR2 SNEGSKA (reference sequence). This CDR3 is CSARVPGTGTMSNQPQHF. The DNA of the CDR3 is TGCAGTGCTAGGGTCCCCGGGACAGGGACAATGAGCAATCAGCCCCAGCATTTT.

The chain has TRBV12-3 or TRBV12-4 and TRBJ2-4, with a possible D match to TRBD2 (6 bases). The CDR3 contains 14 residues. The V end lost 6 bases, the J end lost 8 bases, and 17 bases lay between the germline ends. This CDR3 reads CASSRPSGGDIQYF. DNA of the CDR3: TGTGCCAGCAGCCGACCGAGCGGAGGGGACATTCAGTACTTC.

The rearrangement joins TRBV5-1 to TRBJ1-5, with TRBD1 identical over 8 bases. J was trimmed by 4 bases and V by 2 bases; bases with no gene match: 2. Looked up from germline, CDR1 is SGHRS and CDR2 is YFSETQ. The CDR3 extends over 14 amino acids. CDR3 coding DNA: TGCGCCAGCAGCTTCGGGACAGGTAATCAGCCCCAGCATTTT. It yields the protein CASSFGTGNQPQHF. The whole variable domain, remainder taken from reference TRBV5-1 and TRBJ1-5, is KAGVTQTPRYLIKTRGQQVTLSCSPISGHRSVSWYQQTPGQGLQFLFEYFSETQRNKGNFPGRFSGRQFSNSRSEMNVSTLELGDSALYLCASSFGTGNQPQHFGDGTRLSIL.